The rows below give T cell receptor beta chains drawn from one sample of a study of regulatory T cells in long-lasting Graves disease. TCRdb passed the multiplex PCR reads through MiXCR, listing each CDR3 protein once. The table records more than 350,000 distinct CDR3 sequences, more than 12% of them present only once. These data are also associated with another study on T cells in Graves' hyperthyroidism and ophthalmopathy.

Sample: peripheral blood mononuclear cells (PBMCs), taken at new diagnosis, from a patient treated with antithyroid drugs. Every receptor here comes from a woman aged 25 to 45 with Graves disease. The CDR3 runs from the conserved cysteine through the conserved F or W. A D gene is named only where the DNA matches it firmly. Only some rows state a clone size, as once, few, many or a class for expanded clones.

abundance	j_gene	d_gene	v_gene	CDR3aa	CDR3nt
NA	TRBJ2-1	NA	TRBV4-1	CASTQYQSYNEQFF	TGCGCCAGCACCCAATACCAGAGCTACAATGAGCAGTTCTTC
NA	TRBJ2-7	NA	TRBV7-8	CASSSRDGSSYEQYF	TGTGCCAGCAGCTCCCGGGACGGGAGCTCCTACGAGCAGTACTTC
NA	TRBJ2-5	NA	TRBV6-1	CASSEAQSPGQETQYF	TGTGCCAGCAGTGAAGCGCAGAGTCCGGGTCAAGAGACCCAGTACTTC
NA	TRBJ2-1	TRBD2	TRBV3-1	CASSQVLSEAGGPNEQFF	TGTGCCAGCAGCCAAGTTCTATCGGAAGCGGGAGGGCCGAATGAGCAGTTCTTC
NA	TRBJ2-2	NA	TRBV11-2	CASSDQQKRGSRAGELFF	TGTGCCAGCAGCGACCAACAAAAAAGGGGGTCTAGAGCCGGGGAGCTGTTTTTT
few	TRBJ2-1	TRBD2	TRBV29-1	CSDQTSGMANEQFF	TGCAGCGACCAGACTAGCGGGATGGCCAATGAGCAGTTCTTC
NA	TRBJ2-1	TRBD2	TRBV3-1	CASSQEGLAGGPVGYNEQFF	TGTGCCAGCAGCCAAGAGGGACTAGCGGGAGGGCCGGTGGGGTACAATGAGCAGTTCTTC
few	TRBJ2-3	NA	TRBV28	CASTPPGRVMTDTQYF	TGTGCCAGCACCCCCCCGGGGCGGGTCATGACAGATACGCAGTATTTT
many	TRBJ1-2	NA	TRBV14	CASSLHRRDYGYTF	TGTGCCAGCAGCCTCCACCGGCGGGACTATGGCTACACCTTC
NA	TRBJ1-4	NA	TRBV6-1	CASSYTAGGKKKLFF	TGTGCCAGCAGTTACACGGCGGGGGGGAAGAAAAAACTGTTTTTT
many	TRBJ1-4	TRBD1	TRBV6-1	CASSRTGATNEKLFF	TGTGCCAGCAGTAGGACAGGGGCAACTAATGAAAAACTGTTTTTT
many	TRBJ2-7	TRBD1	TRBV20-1	CSAQGTGSSYEQYF	TGCAGTGCTCAAGGGACAGGTAGCTCCTACGAGCAGTACTTC
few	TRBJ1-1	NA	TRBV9	CASSVVWREADTEAFF	TGTGCCAGCAGCGTAGTATGGAGGGAGGCGGACACTGAAGCTTTCTTT
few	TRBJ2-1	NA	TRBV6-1	CASSKPGVGSYNERFF	TGTGCCAGCAGCAAGCCGGGAGTGGGCTCCTACAATGAGCGGTTCTTC
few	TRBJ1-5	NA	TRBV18	CASSPREVANQPQHF	TGTGCCAGCTCGCCGAGGGAGGTCGCGAATCAGCCCCAGCATTTT
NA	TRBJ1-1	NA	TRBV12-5	CASGQGQSTEAFF	TGTGCTAGTGGGCAAGGGCAGAGCACTGAAGCTTTCTTT
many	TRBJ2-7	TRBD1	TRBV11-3	CASTILTGDKNEQYF	TGTGCCAGCACCATCCTCACAGGGGATAAAAACGAGCAGTACTTC
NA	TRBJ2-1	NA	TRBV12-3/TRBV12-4	CASTQVSFVQFF	TGTGCCAGCACCCAAGTTTCCTTTGTCCAGTTCTTC
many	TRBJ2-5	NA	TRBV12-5	CASGLDSRLGETQYF	TGTGCTAGTGGTTTGGACAGCCGCCTTGGAGAGACCCAGTACTTC
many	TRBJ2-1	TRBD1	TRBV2	CASSYSSGTGDYNEQFF	TGTGCCAGTAGCTACTCCTCGGGGACAGGGGATTACAATGAGCAGTTCTTC
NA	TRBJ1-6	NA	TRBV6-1	CASRIFKGRHGSPLHF	TGTGCCAGCCGGATTTTTAAGGGCCGTCATGGTTCACCCCTCCACTTT
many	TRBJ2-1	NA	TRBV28	CASSPRSEQFF	TGTGCCAGCAGTCCCAGAAGCGAGCAGTTCTTC
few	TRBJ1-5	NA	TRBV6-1	CASSLEGRPQHF	TGTGCCAGCAGCCTGGAGGGTAGGCCCCAGCATTTT
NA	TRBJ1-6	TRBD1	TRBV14	CASSQVTGGKNSPLHF	TGTGCCAGCAGCCAGGTGACAGGGGGCAAAAATTCACCCCTCCACTTT
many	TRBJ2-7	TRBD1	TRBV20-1	CSARTSGQSSYEQYF	TGCAGTGCGCGCACTTCGGGACAGAGCTCCTACGAGCAGTACTTC
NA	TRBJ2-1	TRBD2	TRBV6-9	CASSYRTSGMVEQFF	TGTGCCAGCAGTTATCGGACTAGCGGGATGGTTGAGCAGTTCTTC
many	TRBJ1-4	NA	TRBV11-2	CASSSPRETGEKLFF	TGTGCCAGCAGCTCCCCGAGGGAGACCGGGGAAAAACTGTTTTTT
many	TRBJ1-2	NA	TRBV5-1	CASSLDGARGYTF	TGCGCCAGCAGCTTGGATGGGGCGCGGGGCTACACCTTC
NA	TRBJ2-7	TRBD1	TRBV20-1	CSASRDRVPYEQYF	TGCAGTGCTAGCCGGGACAGGGTTCCATACGAGCAGTACTTC
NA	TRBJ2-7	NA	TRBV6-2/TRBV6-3	CASSVDSYSHEQYF	TGTGCCAGCAGTGTAGACAGTTATAGTCACGAGCAGTACTTC
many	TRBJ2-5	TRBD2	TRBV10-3	CAISPRKTSGEGGQETQYF	TGTGCCATCAGCCCTAGGAAGACTAGCGGGGAGGGGGGGCAAGAGACCCAGTACTTC